The clone carrying this T cell receptor beta chain occurred a few times. Its antigen is still unknown. This record belongs to a study of T cell repertoires in cytomegalovirus infection. Background on the study: HLA-B-restricted CMV epitopes that are well studied, plus recently identified HLA-C-restricted ones, were used by the study. It was the public TCR beta signatures that indicated both CMV infection and matching HLA type.

CDR1 is MNHEY and CDR2 is SVGAGI in the germline V gene. The length of the CDR3 is 13 residues. J gave up 5 bases and V 2 bases, and 0 bases lay outside the gene matches. TCRdb processed the reads anew with MiXCR; each CDR3 protein has one entry. The table includes hundreds of thousands of distinct CDR3 sequences, roughly 30% detected once. This chain joins TRBV6-5 and TRBJ2-7; 10 nucleotides line up with TRBD1. The material was cultured CD8+ T cells from PBMCs, obtained from culture after CMV antigen stimulation. This receptor was obtained from a human donor in good health (CMV status not recorded). Some clones in this sample may be carry-over from other donors' samples. The CDR3 DNA reads as TGTGCCAGCAGTTACGGGACAGGGGACGAGCAGTACGTC. Translated: CASSYGTGDEQYV.